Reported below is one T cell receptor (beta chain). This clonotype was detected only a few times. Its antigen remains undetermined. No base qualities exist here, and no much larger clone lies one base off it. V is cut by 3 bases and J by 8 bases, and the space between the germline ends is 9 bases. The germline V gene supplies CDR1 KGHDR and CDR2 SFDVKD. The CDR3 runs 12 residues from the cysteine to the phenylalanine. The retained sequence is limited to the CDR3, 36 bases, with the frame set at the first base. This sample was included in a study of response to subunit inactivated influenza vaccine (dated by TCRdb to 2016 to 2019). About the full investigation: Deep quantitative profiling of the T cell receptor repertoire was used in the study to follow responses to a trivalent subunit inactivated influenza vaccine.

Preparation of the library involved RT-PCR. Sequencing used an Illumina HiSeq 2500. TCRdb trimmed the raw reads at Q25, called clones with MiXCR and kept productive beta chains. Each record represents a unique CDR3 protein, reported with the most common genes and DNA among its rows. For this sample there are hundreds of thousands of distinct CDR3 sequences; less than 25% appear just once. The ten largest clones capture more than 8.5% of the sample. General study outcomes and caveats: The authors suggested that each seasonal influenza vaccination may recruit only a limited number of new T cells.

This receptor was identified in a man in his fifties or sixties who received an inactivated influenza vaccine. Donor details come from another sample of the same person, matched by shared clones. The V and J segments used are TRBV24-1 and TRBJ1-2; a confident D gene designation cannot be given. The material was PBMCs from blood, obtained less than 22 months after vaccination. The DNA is TGTGCCACCAGTGATCCCCTGCGGGGCTACACCTTC. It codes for CATSDPLRGYTF.